This record concerns one TCR beta chain sequence. Its antigen is not identified. The data were taken from a study of T-cell memory formation after mild COVID-19. There are 16 residues in the CDR3. V dropped 6 bases and J dropped 1; count of bases not matched to a gene: 8. In germline, CDR1 is LGHNT, CDR2 FRNRAP. Study observations and caveats: For contracting clones, CD4+ ones sat mainly in CM and EM, CD8+ in EMRA.

TCRdb itself ran the 5' RACE reads through MiXCR, one entry per CDR3 protein. This sample has approximately 300,000 distinct CDR3 sequences, with approximately 15% found just once. The source material was PBMCs or a T cell subset sorted from them (not recorded which). The receptor was derived from a man younger than 30 who had mild COVID-19 (a few samples of this study predate the infection). Cell type and time point are not known. The rearrangement joins TRBV12-5 to TRBJ1-2, with 10 positions matching TRBD1. This CDR3 reads CASGGTGASGNYGYTF. The DNA of the CDR3 is TGTGCTAGTGGAGGGACAGGGGCTTCGGGTAACTATGGCTACACCTTC. The variable domain in full, completed from reference TRBV12-5 and TRBJ1-2, reads DARVTQTPRHKVTEMGQEVTMRCQPILGHNTVFWYRQTMMQGLELLAYFRNRAPLDDSGMPKDRFSAEMPDATLATLKIQPSEPRDSAVYFCASGGTGASGNYGYTFGSGTRLTVV.